This TCR beta chain originates from a study of T cell responses to AZD1222 COVID-19 vaccine. Profiling relied on immunoSEQ multiplex PCR, and the TCRdb table lists in-frame clones only, not all of them. The sample records approximately 88,000 clones, approximately 90% being singletons. Germline loops: CDR1 SGDLS, CDR2 YYNGEE. V shed 2 bases and J shed 7 bases, with 10 bases lying between them. The CDR3 contains 13 residues. The clonotype originates from an adult who received the AZD1222 COVID-19 vaccine. V gene TRBV9 combines with J gene TRBJ2-1; D is perhaps TRBD1 or TRBD2 (5 bases each). Sequenced material: peripheral blood, taken 28 days after the second AZD1222 dose. Here the CDR3 reads CASSVTGLNEQFF. DNA for the CDR3: TGTGCCAGCAGCGTTACGGGGCTGAATGAGCAGTTCTTC.